Listed below are T cell receptor beta chains from one sample, sequenced in a study of Tregs in tolerant kidney transplant recipients. Data came from immunoSEQ multiplex PCR; TCRdb stores just in-frame clones and leaves some out. Here the sample spans about 87,000 clones, roughly 93% being singletons. The sample in question was CD4+ T cells from blood, obtained before the transplant. The receptors were gathered from a human donor who received a combined kidney and bone marrow transplant. CDR3s include the opening cysteine and the closing phenylalanine or tryptophan. D genes are given only for firm matches. Some rows mark clone size as missing; the rest say once, few, many or name a class of expanded clone.

clone size: .
D gene: TRBD1
J gene: TRBJ1-2
V gene: TRBV11-1
CDR3 DNA: TGTGCCAGCAGCTCTATGACAGGGGGCTATGGCTACACCTTC
CDR3 protein: CASSSMTGGYGYTF

clone size: .
D gene: .
J gene: TRBJ1-5
V gene: TRBV19
CDR3 DNA: TGTGCCAGTAGTATTGGGTCAGCGGGGAATCAGCCCCAGCATTTT
CDR3 protein: CASSIGSAGNQPQHF

clone size: once
D gene: .
J gene: TRBJ2-1
V gene: TRBV7-3
CDR3 DNA: TGTGCCAGCAGTAGCCCGGGGGATTCCTACAATGAGCAGTTCTTC
CDR3 protein: CASSSPGDSYNEQFF

clone size: .
D gene: TRBD1
J gene: TRBJ2-7
V gene: TRBV11-3
CDR3 DNA: TGTGCCAGCAGCGGGTACGGACAGGGAGCCTACGAGCAGTACTTC
CDR3 protein: CASSGYGQGAYEQYF

clone size: .
D gene: .
J gene: TRBJ2-7
V gene: TRBV2
CDR3 DNA: TGTGCCAGCACCAACACTCGGCAGGGACTCGTCTACGAGCAGTACTTC
CDR3 protein: CASTNTRQGLVYEQYF

clone size: .
D gene: .
J gene: TRBJ2-7
V gene: TRBV6-8
CDR3 DNA: TGTGCCAGCAGTTTCCCCTGGGCGGGCCACGAGCAGTACTTC
CDR3 protein: CASSFPWAGHEQYF

clone size: .
D gene: TRBD2
J gene: TRBJ2-7
V gene: TRBV12-5
CDR3 DNA: TGTGCTAGTGGCCTGGGACTAGCGGGAGTAAGCTCCTACGAGCAGTACTTC
CDR3 protein: CASGLGLAGVSSYEQYF

clone size: .
D gene: .
J gene: TRBJ1-2
V gene: TRBV4-1
CDR3 DNA: TGCGCCAGCAGCCAAGTGCTGGGCAGCTATGGCTACACCTTC
CDR3 protein: CASSQVLGSYGYTF

clone size: .
D gene: .
J gene: TRBJ2-3
V gene: TRBV4-3
CDR3 DNA: TGCGCCAGCAGCCAAGAGCGTCGGGATACGCAGTATTTT
CDR3 protein: CASSQERRDTQYF

clone size: .
D gene: .
J gene: TRBJ2-2
V gene: TRBV5-1
CDR3 DNA: TGCGCCAGCAGCTTGGTGGACAGGAACACCGGGGAGCTGTTTTTT
CDR3 protein: CASSLVDRNTGELFF

clone size: .
D gene: TRBD2
J gene: TRBJ2-3
V gene: TRBV6-6
CDR3 DNA: TGTGCCAGCAGCAAGAGTGGGAGGGGCACAGATACGCAGTATTTT
CDR3 protein: CASSKSGRGTDTQYF

clone size: .
D gene: TRBD2
J gene: TRBJ2-7
V gene: TRBV6-5
CDR3 DNA: TGTGCCAGCAGGACTAGCGTACAGAGCTCCTACGAGCAGTACTTC
CDR3 protein: CASRTSVQSSYEQYF

clone size: .
D gene: .
J gene: TRBJ2-6
V gene: TRBV5-1
CDR3 DNA: TGCGCCAGCAGCTTGGGGGTAGCCTCCTCTGGGGCCAACGTCCTGACTTTC
CDR3 protein: CASSLGVASSGANVLTF

clone size: .
D gene: TRBD1
J gene: TRBJ2-7
V gene: TRBV18
CDR3 DNA: TGTGCCAGCTCTCGGGACAGGGGATACGAGCAGTACTTC
CDR3 protein: CASSRDRGYEQYF

clone size: .
D gene: TRBD2
J gene: TRBJ2-7
V gene: TRBV18
CDR3 DNA: TGTGCCAGCTCGCCCCTAGCGGGGGGCCCGGGCGAGCAGTACTTC
CDR3 protein: CASSPLAGGPGEQYF

clone size: .
D gene: .
J gene: TRBJ1-6
V gene: TRBV7-2
CDR3 DNA: TGTGCCAGCAGCTTATCGGGGTCGCATTCACCCCTCCACTTT
CDR3 protein: CASSLSGSHSPLHF

clone size: .
D gene: TRBD1
J gene: TRBJ2-1
V gene: TRBV16
CDR3 DNA: TGTGCCAGCAGCCCTGGGACAGGGGGGTTCCTTTCCTACAATGAGCAGTTCTTC
CDR3 protein: CASSPGTGGFLSYNEQFF

clone size: .
D gene: TRBD1
J gene: TRBJ2-7
V gene: TRBV28
CDR3 DNA: TGTGCCAGCAGTTCTCCCCAGGGGGCCTACGAGCAGTACTTC
CDR3 protein: CASSSPQGAYEQYF

clone size: .
D gene: .
J gene: TRBJ2-2
V gene: TRBV7-2
CDR3 DNA: TGTGCCAGCAGCTCAACTATAGCCCCCACCTCTTCCGGGGAGCTGTTTTTT
CDR3 protein: CASSSTIAPTSSGELFF

clone size: once
D gene: TRBD1
J gene: TRBJ1-1
V gene: TRBV2
CDR3 DNA: TGTGCCAGCAGTGACGGAAACCCCGAAGGACAGGGGAGGACTGAAGCTTTCTTT
CDR3 protein: CASSDGNPEGQGRTEAFF

clone size: few
D gene: TRBD1
J gene: TRBJ2-7
V gene: TRBV5-4
CDR3 DNA: TGTGCCAGCAGCGTCGACAGGGGCGAGCAGTACTTC
CDR3 protein: CASSVDRGEQYF

clone size: .
D gene: .
J gene: TRBJ1-5
V gene: TRBV19
CDR3 DNA: TGTGCCAGTAGCGTACAGGGTGATGGGCAGCCCCAGCATTTT
CDR3 protein: CASSVQGDGQPQHF